This entry describes one T cell receptor (beta chain). Germline lookup yields CDR1 MNHEY and CDR2 SVGAGI. V shed 3 bases and J shed 6 bases, with 13 bases lying between them. The CDR3 is 14 amino acids. This sample stems from a study of shared clonotypes between healthy human individuals. Each subset's genomic DNA was shared equally among a number of immunoSEQ plates. Generated by immunoSEQ multiplex PCR, the TCRdb table keeps only in-frame clones and is missing some. The sample holds about 730,000 clones, just under 75% seen once. The donors, healthy adults who were HIV-negative, had experienced no recent acute infections or vaccinations.

Specimen: memory CD4+ T cells sorted from blood. Subset indicated: CD45RA-negative fraction. V and J are TRBV6-5 and TRBJ2-3; D is unclear. This clonotype was obtained from a woman in her thirties in good health. The CDR3 loop reads CASSYRSWSDTQYF. The CDR3 region has the DNA TGTGCCAGCAGTTATAGGTCCTGGTCGGATACGCAGTATTTT.